The text below deals with one T cell receptor (beta chain). No antigen is known for it. This sample was taken from a study of identical twins. General observations from the study: In cord blood, abundant beta clonotypes had fewer insertions; memory showed no trend. The study reached conclusions through statistical analysis that was cross-sectional, not following the same donors.

TCRdb redid the calling of the 5' RACE reads with MiXCR, one entry per CDR3 protein. Found here are approximately 500,000 distinct CDR3 sequences, 20% to 25% of them singletons; the top ten hold 2.9%. These data are also associated with another study on T cells expressing NK-cell markers. That source adds: There were seven HCMV-seropositive donors and one seronegative donor among the eight sequenced. The contribution of dominant NKG2C+ clonotypes to CD8+ T cells in five to seven donors was 1.0-7.0%.

This receptor was taken from a woman between 18 and 29 years old in good health. Sequenced: CD4+ T cells sorted from blood.

CDR3 residues: CASRPTGYYEQYF. In DNA, the CDR3 is TGTGCCAGCAGACCTACAGGGTACTACGAGCAGTACTTC. The chain couples TRBV6-2 or TRBV6-3 to TRBJ2-7; D might be TRBD1 (6 bases). The V end lost 6 bases, the J end lost 3 bases, and 12 bases lay between the germline ends. Germline CDR1 and CDR2: MNHEY and SVGEGT. The CDR3 runs 13 residues.